Shown below are 3 T cell receptor beta chains from a single sample sequenced in a study of blood T cells in healthy people across ages. Sample-barcoded 5' priming and a J-beta primer mix drove a second PCR of roughly 6 to 12 cycles. Each CDR3 protein gets one entry after TCRdb re-called the 5' RACE reads with MiXCR. This table holds hundreds of thousands of distinct CDR3 sequences, about 32% found once. The source material was blood. The receptors stem from a woman of 80 years or more in good health.

At least ten counts were recorded for this clonotype. The V call is TRBV7-2, the J call TRBJ1-2; the match to TRBD1 covers 10 bases. The junction had 13 bases not matched to a gene; V was cut back by 4 bases and J by 8 bases. CDR1 is SGHTA, CDR2 FQGNSA, per germline. The CDR3 has 16 residues. The CDR3 protein is CASSSSMTGGVDGYTF. CDR3 sequence (DNA): TGTGCCAGCAGCTCGTCCATGACAGGGGGCGTGGACGGCTACACCTTC.

This clonotype showed up many times. The chain couples TRBV20-1 to TRBJ1-4; 8 bases agree with TRBD1. CDR1 and CDR2 (germline): DFQATT, SNEGSKA (reference sequence). This CDR3 has 15 amino acids. Trimming took 1 base from V and 6 from J; bases not matched to a gene: 7. Here the CDR3 reads CSARGARGRDEKLFF. Here the CDR3 DNA reads TGCAGTGCTAGAGGGGCCAGGGGGCGCGATGAAAAACTGTTTTTT.

This clonotype was counted many times. V and J are TRBV5-1 and TRBJ1-1; 7 bases match TRBD1. Germline V lookup: CDR1 SGHRS, CDR2 YFSETQ. CDR3 length: 14 amino acids. Germline trimming cut 4 bases from V and 3 bases from J; bases unmatched to any gene: 6. The CDR3 DNA reads as TGCGCCAGCAGCGATGACAGGGTTTACACTGAAGCTTTCTTT. Translated, it gives CASSDDRVYTEAFF.